The source of this T cell receptor (beta chain) is a study of OX40 agonist ivuxolimab in advanced cancers. Study-level background: Intravenous ivuxolimab was administered to patients every 2 weeks at 0.01 to 10 mg/kg. Patients receiving dose escalation had hepatocellular carcinoma, melanoma, renal cell or head and neck cancer.

This table comes from immunoSEQ multiplex PCR, and its TCRdb copy is limited to in-frame clones, with some not included. The sample holds some 66,000 clones, 77% seen once. On this clone itself: Its antigen is as yet unknown.

V lost 4 bases and J lost 2, with 7 bases in between. Germline V gives CDR1 ENHRY, CDR2 SYGVKD. This CDR3 contains 13 residues. General study findings and limits: Among T cells, CD8+ cells averaged more expanded clones than CD4+ cells.

This clonotype was sampled from an adult with an advanced solid tumor such as melanoma, head and neck, liver or kidney cancer. Sequenced here: CD4+ or CD8+ T cells sorted from blood, sampled in a trial of the OX40 agonist ivuxolimab. The chain carries TRBV10-3 and TRBJ2-3; D gene ambiguous. The CDR3 nucleotides read TGTGCCATCAGTGTCCTGGACACAGATACGCAGTATTTT. It encodes CAISVLDTDTQYF.